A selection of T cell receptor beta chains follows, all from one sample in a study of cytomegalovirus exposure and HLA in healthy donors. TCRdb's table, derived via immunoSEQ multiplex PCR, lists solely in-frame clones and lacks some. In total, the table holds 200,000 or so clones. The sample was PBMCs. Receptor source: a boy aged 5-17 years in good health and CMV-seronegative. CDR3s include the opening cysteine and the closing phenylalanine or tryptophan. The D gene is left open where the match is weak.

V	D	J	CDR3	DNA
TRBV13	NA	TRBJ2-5	CASSHSSGGSHEYQETQYF	TGTGCCAGCAGCCACTCTTCGGGGGGCAGCCATGAGTACCAAGAGACCCAGTACTTC
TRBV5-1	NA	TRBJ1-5	CASSLAAGQPQHF	TGCGCCAGCAGCTTGGCCGCGGGTCAGCCCCAGCATTTT
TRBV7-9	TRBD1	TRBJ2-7	CASSSSTGDDSYEQYF	TGTGCCAGCAGCTCCTCTACAGGGGATGACTCCTACGAGCAGTACTTC
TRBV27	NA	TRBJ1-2	CASGGQHNYGYTF	TGTGCCAGCGGCGGACAGCATAACTATGGCTACACCTTC
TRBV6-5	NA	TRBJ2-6	CASSWGTVTGADVLTF	TGTGCCAGCAGTTGGGGGACTGTAACTGGGGCCGACGTCCTGACTTTC
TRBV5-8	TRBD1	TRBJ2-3	CASSLGTGVVDTQYF	TGTGCCAGCAGCTTGGGGACAGGGGTGGTTGATACGCAGTATTTT
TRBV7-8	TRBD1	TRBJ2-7	CASRTGVNEQYF	TGTGCCAGCAGGACAGGGGTCAACGAGCAGTACTTC
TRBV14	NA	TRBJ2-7	CASSQVWGHYYEQYF	TGTGCCAGCAGCCAAGTCTGGGGCCACTATTACGAGCAGTACTTC
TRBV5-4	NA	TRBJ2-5	CASSPRSEETQYF	TGTGCCAGCAGCCCTAGATCCGAAGAGACCCAGTACTTC
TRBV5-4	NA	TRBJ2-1	CASSLGTGGSYNEQFF	TGTGCCAGCAGCTTGGGAACGGGGGGCAGCTACAATGAGCAGTTCTTC
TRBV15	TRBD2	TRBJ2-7	CATGNGGGSYEQYF	TGTGCCACAGGGAACGGGGGGGGATCTTACGAGCAGTACTTC
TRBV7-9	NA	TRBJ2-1	CASSLTGIYPYNEQFF	TGTGCCAGCAGCTTAACAGGGATTTATCCCTACAATGAGCAGTTCTTC
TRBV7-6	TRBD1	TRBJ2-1	CASSLARDRDSYNEQFF	TGTGCCAGCAGCTTAGCGCGGGACAGGGACTCCTACAATGAGCAGTTCTTC
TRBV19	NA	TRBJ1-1	CASSFSGLFEAFF	TGTGCCAGTAGTTTCTCAGGACTATTTGAAGCTTTCTTT
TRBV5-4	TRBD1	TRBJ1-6	CASSFGTGGYSPLHF	TGTGCCAGCAGCTTCGGGACAGGGGGCTATTCACCCCTCCACTTT
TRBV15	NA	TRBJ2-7	CATSRDHSYEQYF	TGTGCCACCAGCAGAGATCACTCCTACGAGCAGTACTTC
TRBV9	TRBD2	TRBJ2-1	CASSVDSGGYNEQFF	TGTGCCAGCAGCGTAGATAGCGGGGGGTACAATGAGCAGTTCTTC
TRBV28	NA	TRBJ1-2	CASSSLTRYGYTF	TGTGCCAGCAGTTCCCTAACGCGCTATGGCTACACCTTC
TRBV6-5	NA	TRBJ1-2	CASSPIDRIYGYTF	TGTGCCAGCAGCCCAATCGACAGAATCTATGGCTACACCTTC
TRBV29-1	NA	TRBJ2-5	CSVGGLQETQYF	TGCAGCGTTGGGGGGCTGCAGGAGACCCAGTACTTC
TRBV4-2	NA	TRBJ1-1	CASSQDQGKNTEAFF	TGTGCCAGCAGCCAAGACCAGGGCAAGAACACTGAAGCTTTCTTT
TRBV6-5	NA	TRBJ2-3	CASSYTAGHQDTQYF	TGTGCCAGCAGCTACACCGCGGGTCACCAGGATACGCAGTATTTT
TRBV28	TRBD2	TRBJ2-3	CASSFRARLAGGRDTQYF	TGTGCCAGCAGTTTTAGGGCTCGACTAGCGGGGGGGAGAGATACGCAGTATTTT
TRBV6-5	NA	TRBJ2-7	CASRLGPSSYEQYF	TGTGCCAGCAGACTGGGCCCGAGCTCCTACGAGCAGTACTTC
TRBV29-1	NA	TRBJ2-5	CSVEETATQYF	TGCAGCGTTGAAGAAACAGCCACCCAGTACTTC
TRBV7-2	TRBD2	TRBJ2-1	CASRPQRGPYYNEQFF	TGTGCCAGCAGACCCCAGCGGGGACCGTACTACAATGAGCAGTTCTTC
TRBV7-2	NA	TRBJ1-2	CASSRQRGNGYTF	TGTGCCAGCAGCCGCCAGCGGGGGAATGGCTACACCTTC
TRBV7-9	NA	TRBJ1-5	CASSLVRGQPQHF	TGTGCCAGCAGCTTAGTAAGAGGTCAGCCCCAGCATTTT
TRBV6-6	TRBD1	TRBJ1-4	CASNEGAPEKLFF	TGTGCCAGCAATGAGGGGGCTCCTGAAAAACTGTTTTTT
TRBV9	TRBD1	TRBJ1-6	CASSVEAGGRYSPLHF	TGTGCCAGCAGCGTAGAGGCAGGGGGGAGATATTCACCCCTCCACTTT
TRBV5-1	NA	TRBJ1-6	CASSSELQGQFNSPLHF	TGCGCCAGCAGCTCAGAATTACAGGGCCAGTTTAATTCACCCCTCCACTTT
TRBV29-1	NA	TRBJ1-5	CSVASGGQPQHF	TGCAGCGTTGCGAGCGGAGGTCAGCCCCAGCATTTT
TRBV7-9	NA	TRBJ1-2	CASRPGGVGGYTF	TGTGCCAGCAGGCCGGGCGGGGTAGGCGGCTACACCTTC
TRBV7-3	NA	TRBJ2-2	CASSLNRDNPGELFF	TGTGCCAGCAGCTTAAACAGGGACAACCCCGGGGAGCTGTTTTTT
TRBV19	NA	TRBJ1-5	CASNTFRMGGQPQHF	TGTGCCAGTAATACCTTCAGAATGGGGGGGCAGCCCCAGCATTTT
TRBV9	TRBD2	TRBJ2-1	CASSVGRGGAYNEQFF	TGTGCCAGCAGCGTAGGTCGCGGGGGGGCCTACAATGAGCAGTTCTTC
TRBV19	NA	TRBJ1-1	CASRQFNTEAFF	TGTGCCAGTAGGCAGTTCAACACTGAAGCTTTCTTT
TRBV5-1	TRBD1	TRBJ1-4	CASRLQGDEKLFF	TGCGCCAGCAGACTTCAGGGGGATGAAAAACTGTTTTTT